The sequence of this T cell receptor (beta chain) was determined in a study of T-cell reconstitution after alpha-beta-depleted transplantation in children. This clonotype was counted between two and nine times. Preparation of the TCRbeta library was carried out with unique molecular identifiers. TCRdb re-derived calls from the PCR reads in MiXCR, one entry per CDR3 protein. The sample holds more than 550,000 distinct CDR3 sequences, about 11% seen once. The source was PBMCs from the stem cell graft donor, collected from the stem cell graft. This clonotype originated in a human donor who donated a stem cell graft to a child with acute myeloid leukemia.

The CDR3 DNA follows: TGCGCCAGCAGCTTGGGCGGCTTCGGTACAGATACGCAGTATTTT. Translated, it gives CASSLGGFGTDTQYF. The chain recombines TRBV5-1 with TRBJ2-3, with D unresolved. The V end lost 0 bases, the J end lost 3 bases, and 11 bases lay between the germline ends. Germline V gives CDR1 SGHRS, CDR2 YFSETQ. CDR3 length: 15 residues.